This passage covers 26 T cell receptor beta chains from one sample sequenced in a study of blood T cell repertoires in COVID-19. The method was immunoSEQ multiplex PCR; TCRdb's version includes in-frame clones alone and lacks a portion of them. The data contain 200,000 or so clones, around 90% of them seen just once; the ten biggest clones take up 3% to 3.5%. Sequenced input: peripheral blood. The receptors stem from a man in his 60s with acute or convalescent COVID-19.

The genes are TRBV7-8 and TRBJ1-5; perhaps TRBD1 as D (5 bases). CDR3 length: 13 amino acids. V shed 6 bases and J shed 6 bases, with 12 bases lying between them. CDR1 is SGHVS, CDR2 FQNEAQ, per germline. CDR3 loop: CASSRGTGQPQHF. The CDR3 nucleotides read TGTGCCAGCAGTAGAGGGACTGGTCAGCCCCAGCATTTT.

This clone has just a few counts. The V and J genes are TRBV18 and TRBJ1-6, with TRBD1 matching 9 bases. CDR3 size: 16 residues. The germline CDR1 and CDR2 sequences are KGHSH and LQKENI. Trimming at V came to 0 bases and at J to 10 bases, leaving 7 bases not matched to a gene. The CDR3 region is CASSPPVTGGWSPLHF. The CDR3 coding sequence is TGTGCCAGCTCACCACCGGTGACAGGGGGATGGTCACCCCTCCACTTT.

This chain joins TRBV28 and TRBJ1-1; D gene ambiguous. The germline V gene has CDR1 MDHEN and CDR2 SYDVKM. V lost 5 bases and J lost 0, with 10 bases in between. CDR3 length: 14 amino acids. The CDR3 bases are TGTGCCAGCAGTCTAGTCTCAATGAACACTGAAGCTTTCTTT. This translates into CASSLVSMNTEAFF.

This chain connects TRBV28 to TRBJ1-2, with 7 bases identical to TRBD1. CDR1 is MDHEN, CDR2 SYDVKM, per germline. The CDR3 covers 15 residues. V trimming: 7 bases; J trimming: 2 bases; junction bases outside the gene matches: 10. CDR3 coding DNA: TGTGCCAGCACCTCTTTAGGGGGCCCGAACTATGGCTACACCTTC. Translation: CASTSLGGPNYGYTF.

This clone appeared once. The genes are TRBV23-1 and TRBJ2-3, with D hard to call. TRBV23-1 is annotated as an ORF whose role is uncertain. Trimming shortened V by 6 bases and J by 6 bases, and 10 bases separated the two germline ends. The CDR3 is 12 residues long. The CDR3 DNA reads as TGCGCCAGCAGCCCCCCTGCGGATACGCAGTATTTT. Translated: CASSPPADTQYF.

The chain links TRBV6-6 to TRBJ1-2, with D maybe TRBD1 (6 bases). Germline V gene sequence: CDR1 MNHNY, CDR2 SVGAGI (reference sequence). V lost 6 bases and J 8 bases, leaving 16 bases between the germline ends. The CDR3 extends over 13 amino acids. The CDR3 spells CASRETGPPGYTF. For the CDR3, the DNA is TGTGCCAGCAGAGAAACAGGGCCCCCAGGCTACACCTTC.

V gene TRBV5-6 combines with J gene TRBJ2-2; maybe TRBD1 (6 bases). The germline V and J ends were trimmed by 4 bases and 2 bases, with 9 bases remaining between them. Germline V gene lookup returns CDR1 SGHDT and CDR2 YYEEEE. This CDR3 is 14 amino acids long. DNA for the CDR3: TGTGCCAGCAGCCAGGACAGAAACACCGGGGAGCTGTTTTTT. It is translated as CASSQDRNTGELFF.

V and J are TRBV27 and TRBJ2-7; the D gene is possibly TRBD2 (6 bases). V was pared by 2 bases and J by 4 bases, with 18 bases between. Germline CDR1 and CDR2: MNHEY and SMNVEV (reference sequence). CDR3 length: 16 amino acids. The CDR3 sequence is CASSLTWLASEYEQYF. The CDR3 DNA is TGTGCCAGCAGTTTAACGTGGTTGGCTAGCGAGTACGAGCAGTACTTC.

The CDR3 DNA is TGTGCCAGTAGTCCTTCTGGCAGGGGGCGGAAAGTCAATGGCTACACCTTC. It yields the protein CASSPSGRGRKVNGYTF. The genes are TRBV19 and TRBJ1-2; 8 bases are a match to TRBD1. This CDR3 region has 17 residues. The germline V gene encodes CDR1 LNHDA and CDR2 SQIVND (reference sequence). After removal of 5 bases from V and 6 bases from J, the junction contained 17 bases not matched to a gene.

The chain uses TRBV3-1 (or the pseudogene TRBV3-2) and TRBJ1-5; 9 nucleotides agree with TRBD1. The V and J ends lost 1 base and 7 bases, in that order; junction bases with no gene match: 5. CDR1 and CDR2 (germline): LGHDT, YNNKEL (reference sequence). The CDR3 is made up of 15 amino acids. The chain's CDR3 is CASSQGTGVKQPQHF. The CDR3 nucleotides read TGTGCCAGCAGCCAAGGGACAGGGGTGAAACAGCCCCAGCATTTT.

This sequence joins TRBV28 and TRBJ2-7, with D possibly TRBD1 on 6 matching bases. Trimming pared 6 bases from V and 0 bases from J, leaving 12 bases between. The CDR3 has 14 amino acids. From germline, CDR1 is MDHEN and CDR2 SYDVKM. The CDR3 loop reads CASRAGAFSYEQYF. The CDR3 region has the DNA TGTGCCAGCAGAGCAGGGGCCTTCTCCTACGAGCAGTACTTC.

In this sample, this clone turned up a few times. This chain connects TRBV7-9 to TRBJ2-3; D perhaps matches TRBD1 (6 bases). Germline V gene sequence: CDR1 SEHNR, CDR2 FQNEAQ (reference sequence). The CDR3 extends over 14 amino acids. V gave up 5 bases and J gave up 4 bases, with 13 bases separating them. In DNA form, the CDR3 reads TGTGCCAGCAGCCGGCGCGGACAGTCAGATACGCAGTATTTT. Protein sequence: CASSRRGQSDTQYF.

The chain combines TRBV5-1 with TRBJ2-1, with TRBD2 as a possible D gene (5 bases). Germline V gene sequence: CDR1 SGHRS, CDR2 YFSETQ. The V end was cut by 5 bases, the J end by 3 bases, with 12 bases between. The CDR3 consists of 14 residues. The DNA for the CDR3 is TGCGCCAGCAGGGACGGGGTGGTCTACAATGAGCAGTTCTTC. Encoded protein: CASRDGVVYNEQFF.

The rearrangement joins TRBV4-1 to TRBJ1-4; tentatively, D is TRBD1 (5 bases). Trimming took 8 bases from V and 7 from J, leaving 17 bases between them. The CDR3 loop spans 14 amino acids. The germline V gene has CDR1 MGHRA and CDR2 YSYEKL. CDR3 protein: CASGPTAGSEKLFF. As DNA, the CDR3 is TGCGCCAGCGGACCGACAGCCGGTAGTGAAAAACTGTTTTTT.

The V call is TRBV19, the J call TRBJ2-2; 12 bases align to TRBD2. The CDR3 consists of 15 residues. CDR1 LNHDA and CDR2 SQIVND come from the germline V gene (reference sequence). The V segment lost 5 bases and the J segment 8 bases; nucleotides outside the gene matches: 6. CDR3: CASSLTSGGRGELFF. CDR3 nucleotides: TGTGCCAGTAGTCTGACTAGCGGGGGTAGGGGGGAGCTGTTTTTT.

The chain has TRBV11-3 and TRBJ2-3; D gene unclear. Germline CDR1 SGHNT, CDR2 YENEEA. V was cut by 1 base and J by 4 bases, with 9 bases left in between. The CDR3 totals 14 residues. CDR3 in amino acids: CASSLVRPADTQYF. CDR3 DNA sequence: TGTGCCAGCAGCTTAGTGCGGCCCGCAGATACGCAGTATTTT.

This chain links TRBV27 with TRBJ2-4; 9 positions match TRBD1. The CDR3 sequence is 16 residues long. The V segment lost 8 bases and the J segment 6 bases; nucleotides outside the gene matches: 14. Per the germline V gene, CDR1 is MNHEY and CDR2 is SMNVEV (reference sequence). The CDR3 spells CASGLPGTGIGNIQYF. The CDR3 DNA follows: TGTGCCAGCGGACTGCCCGGGACAGGGATTGGAAACATTCAGTACTTC.

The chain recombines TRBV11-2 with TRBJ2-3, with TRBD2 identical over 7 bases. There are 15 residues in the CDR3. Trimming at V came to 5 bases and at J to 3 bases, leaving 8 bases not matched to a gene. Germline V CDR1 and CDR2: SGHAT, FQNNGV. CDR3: CASSPEVGRTDTQYF. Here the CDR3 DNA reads TGTGCCAGCAGCCCCGAAGTCGGGAGGACAGATACGCAGTATTTT.

The CDR3: CASSMWDSSNQPQHF. The CDR3 nucleotides read TGTGCCAGTAGTATGTGGGACAGTAGCAATCAGCCCCAGCATTTT. This sequence joins TRBV19 and TRBJ1-5; 7 bases line up with TRBD1. Germline V gives CDR1 LNHDA, CDR2 SQIVND (reference sequence). The V and J ends lost 3 bases and 0 bases, in that order; junction bases with no gene match: 2. CDR3 length: 15 residues.

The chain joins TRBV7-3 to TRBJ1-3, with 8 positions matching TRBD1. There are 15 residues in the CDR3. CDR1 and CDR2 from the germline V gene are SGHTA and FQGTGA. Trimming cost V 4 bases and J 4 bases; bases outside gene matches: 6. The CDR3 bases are TGTGCCAGCAGCTCGCCAGGGGGCTCAGGAAACACCATATATTTT. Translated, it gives CASSSPGGSGNTIYF.

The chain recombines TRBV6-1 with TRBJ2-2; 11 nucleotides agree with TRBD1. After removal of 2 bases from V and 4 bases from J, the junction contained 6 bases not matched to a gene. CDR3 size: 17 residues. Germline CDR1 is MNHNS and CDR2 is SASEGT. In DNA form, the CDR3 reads TGTGCCAGCAGTGAAACCGGGACAGGGGGATCCACCGGGGAGCTGTTTTTT. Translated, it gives CASSETGTGGSTGELFF.

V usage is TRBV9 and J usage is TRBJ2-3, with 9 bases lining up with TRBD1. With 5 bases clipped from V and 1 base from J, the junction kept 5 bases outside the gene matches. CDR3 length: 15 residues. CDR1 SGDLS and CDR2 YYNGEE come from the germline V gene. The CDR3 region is CASSLRDRGTDTQYF. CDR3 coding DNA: TGTGCCAGCAGTCTCCGGGACAGGGGCACAGATACGCAGTATTTT.

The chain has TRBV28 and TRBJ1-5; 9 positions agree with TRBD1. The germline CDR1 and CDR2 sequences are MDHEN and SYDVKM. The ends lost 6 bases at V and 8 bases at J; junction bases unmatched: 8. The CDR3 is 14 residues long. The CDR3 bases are TGTGCCAGCAGACCTACAGGGGGCCTGAAGCCCCAGCATTTT. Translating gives CASRPTGGLKPQHF.

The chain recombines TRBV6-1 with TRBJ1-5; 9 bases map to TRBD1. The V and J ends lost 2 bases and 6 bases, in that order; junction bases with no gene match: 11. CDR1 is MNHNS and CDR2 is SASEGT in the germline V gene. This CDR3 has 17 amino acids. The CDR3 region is CASSESRDRDFRQPQHF. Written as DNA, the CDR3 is TGTGCCAGCAGTGAAAGCAGGGACAGGGATTTTCGTCAGCCCCAGCATTTT.

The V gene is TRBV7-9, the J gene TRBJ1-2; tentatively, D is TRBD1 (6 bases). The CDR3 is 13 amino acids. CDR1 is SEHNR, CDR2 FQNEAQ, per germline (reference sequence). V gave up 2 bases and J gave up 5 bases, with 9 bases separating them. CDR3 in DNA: TGTGCCAGCAGCTTACAGGGGTTTTATGGCTACACCTTC. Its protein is CASSLQGFYGYTF.

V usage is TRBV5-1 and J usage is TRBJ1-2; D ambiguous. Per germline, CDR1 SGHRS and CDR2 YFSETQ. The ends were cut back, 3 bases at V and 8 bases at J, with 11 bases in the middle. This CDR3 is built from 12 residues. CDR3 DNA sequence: TGCGCCAGCAGCTCCCTCTTTAGCGGCTACACCTTC. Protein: CASSSLFSGYTF.